The clone carrying this T cell receptor (beta chain) was counted many times. Its antigen is currently unknown. The data were obtained in a study of T-cell reconstitution after alpha-beta-depleted transplantation in children. Whole-study results and caveats: At around two months after transplant, the alpha-beta T cells were reportedly derived from several hundred expanded clones that came from non-depleted graft cells. Certain patients had high TCRbeta diversity at day 60, and it came from recipient T cells and thymic progenitors that survived. Counts and diversity of T cells one year after transplant came mostly from newly produced T cells.

The library targeted TCRbeta and was prepared with unique molecular identifiers. Using its own MiXCR run on the PCR reads, TCRdb lists one record per CDR3 protein. The table has around 490,000 distinct CDR3 sequences, roughly 11% seen once. This CDR3 has 12 residues. The germline V and J ends were trimmed by 6 bases and 10 bases, with 15 bases remaining between them. Germline lookup yields CDR1 MGHDK and CDR2 SYGVNS. The TCR comes from a female patient under 10 years old who had a stem cell transplant for aplastic anemia, so the T cells may come from the graft donor. This specimen was PBMCs, mostly from graft donor cells, taken 180 days after TCRalphabeta/CD19-depleted stem cell transplant. The chain recombines TRBV25-1 with TRBJ1-2; maybe TRBD1 (6 bases). The CDR3 DNA is TGTGCCAGCAGGGGGGCAACGTTTGCCTACACCTTC. Its protein product is CASRGATFAYTF.